This T cell receptor beta chain was sequenced for a study of T cells after yellow fever vaccination. For the study at large: The SMART-Seq v4 Ultra Low Input method served to prepare the low-cell-number fractions.

5'RACE template switching added a universal primer site and UMIs to TCR cDNA. Each CDR3 protein gets one entry after TCRdb re-called the 5' RACE reads with MiXCR. The profile shows about 310,000 distinct CDR3 sequences, around 4% of them singletons. Study-level findings and limits: Post-booster repertoires contained most primary-vaccination clones again (96% CD4, around 88% CD8). Within FACS-sorted repertoires, abundant clonotypes contaminating from the bulk population could be present.

Germline V gene sequence: CDR1 DFQATT, CDR2 SNEGSKA (reference sequence). This CDR3 region has 13 residues. V was shortened by 6 bases and J by 5 bases, with 16 bases between the two germline ends. In regard to this clonotype: Its antigen is unidentified.

This TCR came from a man aged 18 to 30 who received the YFV17D yellow fever vaccine. The chain recombines TRBV20-1 with TRBJ2-5; the D call may be TRBD1 or TRBD2 (5 bases each). The sequenced sample was PBMCs, obtained on the day of the yellow fever booster vaccination. The CDR3 here is CSASGPTWETQYF. Written as DNA, the CDR3 is TGCAGTGCGTCGGGGCCGACCTGGGAGACCCAGTACTTC.